The 30 T cell receptor beta chains below come from one sample, sequenced in a study of glioma-infiltrating T cells. TCR alpha and beta CDR3 regions were amplified from RNA using iRepertoire nested multiplex PCR. TCRdb ran MiXCR on the multiplex PCR reads and lists one entry per CDR3 protein. The sample contains around 190,000 distinct CDR3 sequences, roughly a third of which appear only once. Sequenced: glioma tissue, nonneoplastic brain tissue, or PBMCs (not recorded which). The receptors stem from a human donor with low-grade glioma or glioblastoma, undergoing nonglioma brain surgery, or in good health (not recorded which).

This clonotype was seen ten or more times. This chain uses TRBV28 with TRBJ2-3; no firm D call. The V end lost 6 bases, the J end lost 2 bases, and 9 bases lay between the germline ends. The CDR3 covers 13 residues. Germline CDR1 is MDHEN and CDR2 is SYDVKM. The CDR3 here is CASSPRVTDTQYF. As DNA, the CDR3 is TGTGCCAGCAGCCCTCGGGTCACAGATACGCAGTATTTT.

The chain has TRBV5-8 and TRBJ1-2; 12 bases are shared with TRBD1. The V segment lost 0 bases and the J segment 5 bases; nucleotides outside the gene matches: 8. From germline, CDR1 is SGHTS and CDR2 YDEGEE. The CDR3 loop spans 17 amino acids. CDR3 sequence (DNA): TGTGCCAGCAGCTTGGGCCGGGACAGGGGGCGGCGGTATGGCTACACCTTC. It encodes CASSLGRDRGRRYGYTF.

This clonotype has only one observation. The chain combines TRBV6-1 with TRBJ1-5; D unresolved. The germline V and J ends were trimmed by 7 bases and 2 bases, with 12 bases remaining between them. The CDR3 length is 14 residues. The germline V gene has CDR1 MNHNS and CDR2 SASEGT. The DNA of the CDR3 is TGTGCCAGCATTGGTATCTGGGGCAATCAGCCCCAGCATTTT. Encoded protein: CASIGIWGNQPQHF.

This clonotype was found a few times. The chain recombines TRBV18 with TRBJ2-1; unclear D gene. V lost 2 bases to trimming and J lost 4 bases, with 15 bases between them. Germline loops: CDR1 KGHSH, CDR2 LQKENI. The length of the CDR3 is 16 residues. The chain's CDR3 is CASSPEDPIFYNEQFF. CDR3 DNA sequence: TGTGCCAGCTCACCAGAGGACCCCATTTTTTACAATGAGCAGTTCTTC.

This clonotype was counted ten times or more. The V gene is TRBV28, the J gene TRBJ1-5; D not certain. Germline values: CDR1 MDHEN, CDR2 SYDVKM. The CDR3 length is 13 residues. Trimming removed 6 bases from V and 5 bases from J, with 11 bases in between. DNA for the CDR3: TGTGCCAGCAGCTTGCGGGATTATCAGCCCCAGCATTTT. It translates to CASSLRDYQPQHF. Filled out from reference TRBV28 and TRBJ1-5, the complete variable domain reads DVKVTQSSRYLVKRTGEKVFLECVQDMDHENMFWYRQDPGLGLRLIYFSYDVKMKEKGDIPEGYSVSREKKERFSLILESASTNQTSMYLCASSLRDYQPQHFGDGTRLSIL.

This clonotype was found many times. The chain carries TRBV20-1 and TRBJ1-5, with D perhaps matching TRBD1 (5 bases). This CDR3 spans 15 amino acids. Trimming left V 2 bases short and J 2 bases short, with 13 bases between. CDR1 and CDR2 (germline): DFQATT, SNEGSKA (reference sequence). CDR3 residues: CSARRAGQGNQPQHF. The CDR3 region has the DNA TGCAGTGCTAGAAGGGCGGGGCAGGGCAATCAGCCCCAGCATTTT.

The chain recombines TRBV6-2 or TRBV6-3 with TRBJ2-7, with TRBD1 matching over 7 bases. CDR1 is MNHEY and CDR2 is SVGEGT in the germline V gene. The CDR3 is 12 amino acids. V lost 6 bases and J lost 12; bases outside the gene matches: 11. CDR3 nucleotides: TGTGCCAGCAGGCGTCCGGGACAGCTCCCGTACTTC. Translated, it gives CASRRPGQLPYF.

This clonotype was observed at least ten times. This sequence joins TRBV6-1 and TRBJ2-1; 12 bases map to TRBD2. The germline V gene encodes CDR1 MNHNS and CDR2 SASEGT. The CDR3 length is 16 residues. Unmatched junction bases numbered 9, after V lost 5 bases and J lost 7 bases. As DNA, the CDR3 is TGTGCCAGCAGTTCCACGACTAGCGGGGGTAGAAATGAGCAGTTCTTC. This codes for CASSSTTSGGRNEQFF.

In its sample, this clonotype was seen a few times. This sequence joins TRBV5-4 and TRBJ2-2; D is unclear. V lost 2 bases and J lost 0, with 5 bases in between. This CDR3 spans 14 amino acids. CDR1 and CDR2 (germline): SGHNT, YYREEE (reference sequence). The CDR3 DNA reads as TGTGCCAGCAGCTTCGACCCGAACACCGGGGAGCTGTTTTTT. Protein: CASSFDPNTGELFF.

Only a few counts were recorded for this clonotype. J is TRBJ2-7 and V is TRBV18; maybe TRBD2 (5 bases). The CDR3 contains 16 residues. Deletions cut 2 bases from V and 3 bases from J, with 17 bases between. Germline values: CDR1 KGHSH, CDR2 LQKENI. The CDR3 DNA follows: TGTGCCAGCTCACCAAGGCAGGCGAGAGGGTTCTACGAGCAGTACTTC. Translation: CASSPRQARGFYEQYF.

This clonotype appeared many times. This chain joins TRBV20-1 and TRBJ2-1; 8 positions match TRBD1. This CDR3 region has 11 residues. Germline values: CDR1 DFQATT, CDR2 SNEGSKA (reference sequence). In DNA form, the CDR3 reads TGCAGCCCCGGACAGGGCAATGAGCAGTTCTTC. Its protein is CSPGQGNEQFF.

In the case of this clonotype: This could be a read error, since a much larger clone is one nucleotide away. This rearrangement joins TRBV7-2 to TRBJ2-7, with D maybe TRBD2 (5 bases). Trimming left V 1 base short and J 6 bases short, with 19 bases between. Germline V gene sequence: CDR1 SGHTA, CDR2 FQGNSA. CDR3 length: 16 amino acids. The CDR3 sequence: CASSLVSQRRLGEQYF. The CDR3 DNA reads TGTGCCAGCAGCTTAGTGTCCCAGCGGCGGCTTGGCGAGCAGTACTTC.

The table lists this clonotype with many counts. V usage is TRBV20-1 and J usage is TRBJ2-7, with TRBD2 identical over 9 bases. CDR3 length: 14 residues. The germline CDR1 and CDR2 sequences are DFQATT and SNEGSKA (reference sequence). Trimming at V came to 0 bases and at J to 5 bases, leaving 5 bases not matched to a gene. Here the CDR3 DNA reads TGCAGTGCTAGAGACCTCTTAGCGGGAGACGAGCAGTACTTC. Its protein product is CSARDLLAGDEQYF.

Ten or more counts support this clonotype. The rearrangement links TRBV24-1 to TRBJ2-1, with D possibly being TRBD1 or TRBD2 (5 bases each). V lost 4 bases, J lost 5 bases, and 35 bases lay in between. Looked up from germline, CDR1 is KGHDR and CDR2 is SFDVKD. This CDR3 region has 22 residues. The CDR3 protein is CATSDSDFYPYQPGRRNNEQFF. CDR3 nucleotides: TGTGCCACCAGTGACTCGGACTTTTATCCTTACCAACCGGGGCGCAGGAACAATGAGCAGTTCTTC.

This clonotype was seen ten or more times. One junction end does not reproduce the germline sequence, and a read error may be involved. The gene calls are TRBV6-1 and TRBJ1-3, with D hard to call. The CDR3 length is 12 residues. The germline CDR1 and CDR2 sequences are MNHNS and SASEGT. The CDR3: CTSSDNGDTIYF. In DNA form, the CDR3 reads TGTACCAGCAGCGACAATGGCGACACCATATATTTT.

The chain is built from TRBV4-2 and TRBJ2-1; D is unresolved. CDR1 and CDR2 (germline): LGHNA, YNFKEQ. CDR3 length: 16 amino acids. Trimming pared 8 bases from V and 0 bases from J, leaving 17 bases between. The CDR3 region has the DNA TGTGCCAGCGCCAATCGGCGGAGAAGCTCCTACAATGAGCAGTTCTTC. The encoded protein is CASANRRRSSYNEQFF.

This clonotype was found a few times. V and J are TRBV3-1 and TRBJ2-3; TRBD2 matches at 7 bases. CDR1 is LGHDT and CDR2 is YNNKEL in the germline V gene (reference sequence). CDR3 size: 16 residues. Trimming at V came to 4 bases and at J to 1 base, leaving 8 bases not matched to a gene. CDR3 amino acids: CASSRASGGRTDTQYF. The DNA of the CDR3 is TGTGCCAGCAGCCGGGCTAGCGGAGGGCGCACAGATACGCAGTATTTT.

This clonotype has just a few counts. The V call is TRBV29-1, the J call TRBJ2-3; TRBD2 aligns across 11 bases. Germline V gene sequence: CDR1 SQVTM, CDR2 ANQGSEA. The CDR3 is 16 amino acids. V gave up 5 bases and J gave up 4 bases; unmatched junction bases: 11. The CDR3 region is CSVRRGSGRAPDTQYF. The CDR3 DNA reads as TGCAGCGTTCGGAGGGGTAGCGGGAGGGCCCCAGATACGCAGTATTTT.

The table lists this clonotype with many counts. This sequence joins TRBV7-2 and TRBJ1-5; 8 bases line up with TRBD1. CDR1 is SGHTA and CDR2 is FQGNSA in the germline V gene. J was trimmed by 2 bases and V by 4 bases; bases with no gene match: 4. The CDR3 runs to 15 residues. The CDR3 coding sequence is TGTGCCAGCAGCTACGGACAGGGACGCAATCAGCCCCAGCATTTT. This codes for CASSYGQGRNQPQHF.

Ten or more counts support this clonotype. V is TRBV7-9 and J is TRBJ1-1, with D possibly being TRBD1 (5 bases). The germline V gene has CDR1 SEHNR and CDR2 FQNEAQ (reference sequence). V was trimmed by 4 bases and J by 2 bases, leaving 11 bases between them. The CDR3 runs to 14 residues. CDR3 bases: TGTGCCAGCAGCTATCGAGACAGTAACACTGAAGCTTTCTTT. Amino acid sequence: CASSYRDSNTEAFF. Together with reference TRBV7-9 and TRBJ1-1, the CDR3 gives the full variable domain: DTGVSQNPRHKITKRGQNVTFRCDPISEHNRLYWYRQTLGQGPEFLTYFQNEAQLEKSRLLSDRFSAERPKGSFSTLEIQRTEQGDSAMYLCASSYRDSNTEAFFGQGTRLTVV.

The chain has TRBV24-1 and TRBJ2-7; D is undetermined. This CDR3 region has 19 residues. Per germline, CDR1 KGHDR and CDR2 SFDVKD. V shed 0 bases and J shed 7 bases, with 27 bases lying between them. The CDR3 DNA sequence: TGTGCCACCAGTGATTTGGAGACCTATGATCGCAACTCCTACAATGAGCAGTACTTC. Its protein product is CATSDLETYDRNSYNEQYF.

The genes are TRBV12-3 or TRBV12-4 and TRBJ2-3; D not resolved. The CDR3 length is 16 residues. V was pared by 6 bases and J by 0 bases, with 16 bases between. CDR3: CASRPPWAESTDTQYF. The CDR3 DNA sequence: TGTGCCAGCAGGCCACCTTGGGCGGAGAGCACAGATACGCAGTATTTT.

This clonotype was counted many times. The junction and the germline gene differ at one end; a read error may be behind it. J is TRBJ2-7 and V is TRBV24-1; TRBD2 aligns across 8 bases. The CDR3 spans 12 residues. The germline V gene has CDR1 KGHDR and CDR2 SFDVKD. The DNA for the CDR3 is TGCCGGCGGGGGGACAACTCCTACGAGCAGTACTTC. Translated: CRRGDNSYEQYF.

V is TRBV14 and J is TRBJ2-1, with 12 bases identical to TRBD2. This CDR3 is built from 16 residues. The V segment lost 4 bases and the J segment 2 bases; nucleotides outside the gene matches: 3. Germline loops: CDR1 SGHDN, CDR2 FVKESK. CDR3 loop: CASSPRTSGTYNEQFF. Here the CDR3 DNA reads TGTGCCAGCAGCCCTAGGACTAGCGGGACCTACAATGAGCAGTTCTTC.

This clonotype was detected many times. The rearrangement uses TRBV7-2 and TRBJ2-1; D not certain. The germline V and J ends were trimmed by 5 bases and 3 bases, with 11 bases remaining between them. The CDR3 runs 14 residues. Germline V lookup: CDR1 SGHTA, CDR2 FQGNSA. CDR3 loop: CASSPQDGYNEQFF. CDR3 in DNA: TGTGCCAGCAGCCCGCAGGACGGCTACAATGAGCAGTTCTTC.

This clonotype was picked up many times. The genes are TRBV19 and TRBJ1-1; TRBD1 matches at 8 bases. With V trimmed by 4 bases and J by 3 bases, 1 base remained unmatched. This CDR3 comprises 13 residues. Germline loops: CDR1 LNHDA, CDR2 SQIVND (reference sequence). Here the CDR3 DNA reads TGTGCCAGTAGTACGACAGGGGACACTGAAGCTTTCTTT. This encodes CASSTTGDTEAFF. Variable domain in full (rest from reference TRBV19 and TRBJ1-1): DGGITQSPKYLFRKEGQNVTLSCEQNLNHDAMYWYRQDPGQGLRLIYYSQIVNDFQKGDIAEGYSVSREKKESFPLTVTSAQKNPTAFYLCASSTTGDTEAFFGQGTRLTVV.

In its sample, this clonotype was seen a few times. This chain links TRBV7-6 with TRBJ2-5, with 9 bases that match TRBD1. V lost 5 bases, J lost 3 bases, and 10 bases stayed unmatched. Germline CDR1 reads SGHVS; CDR2 reads FNYEAQ. This CDR3 is built from 16 residues. CDR3 sequence: CASSPNRDRVKETQYF. CDR3 nucleotides: TGTGCCAGCAGCCCTAACCGGGACAGGGTAAAAGAGACCCAGTACTTC.

This clonotype showed up just a few times. The chain recombines TRBV6-2 or TRBV6-3 with TRBJ2-7; D ambiguous. Germline V gives CDR1 MNHEY, CDR2 SVGEGT. The CDR3 is 14 residues long. With 2 bases removed from V and 4 bases from J, the gap between germline ends came to 12 bases. CDR3 in amino acids: CASSYPLGAYEQYF. Written as DNA, the CDR3 is TGTGCCAGCAGTTACCCCTTAGGTGCTTACGAGCAGTACTTC.

The chain uses TRBV5-4 and TRBJ2-5; D call uncertain. The germline V gene has CDR1 SGHNT and CDR2 YYREEE (reference sequence). The V end lost 0 bases, the J end lost 3 bases, and 6 bases lay between the germline ends. This CDR3 region has 13 residues. CDR3 protein: CASSLAHEETQYF. The CDR3 DNA reads TGTGCCAGCAGCTTGGCTCACGAAGAGACCCAGTACTTC.

With regard to this clonotype: At one of its ends the junction is not consistent with the germline gene, which may arise from a read error. The CDR3 sequence is CASSRGKQVEPQNF. The CDR3 DNA reads as TGTGCCAGCAGCCGGGGGAAACAGGTCGAGCCCCAGAATTTT. The chain is built from TRBV12-3 or TRBV12-4 and TRBJ1-5; the D gene is possibly TRBD1 (5 bases). CDR3 size: 14 residues.